This passage covers 9 T cell receptor beta chains from one sample sequenced in a study of identical twins. TCRdb processed the 5' RACE reads anew with MiXCR; each CDR3 protein has one entry. The sample consists of 500,000 to 550,000 distinct CDR3 sequences, under 25% of them appearing once. This sample was also put to use in a study of T cells expressing NK-cell markers.

Input material: CD4+ T cells sorted from blood. The receptors were sampled from a woman aged 18 to 35 in good health.

This clonotype was picked up a small number of times. The chain has TRBV18 and TRBJ2-1; D is unclear. The CDR3 runs 13 residues. The V end was cut by 7 bases, the J end by 1 base, with 8 bases between. Germline loops: CDR1 KGHSH, CDR2 LQKENI. CDR3 protein: CASFSLSYNEQFF. The CDR3, as DNA: TGTGCCAGCTTCTCCCTATCCTACAATGAGCAGTTCTTC.

This chain links TRBV3-1 with TRBJ2-1, with 10 nucleotides matching TRBD2. CDR1 is LGHDT, CDR2 YNNKEL, per germline (reference sequence). The CDR3 length is 13 residues. V dropped 3 bases and J dropped 9; count of bases not matched to a gene: 2. The CDR3 DNA is TGTGCCAGCAGCCATGGGACTAGCGCTGAGCAGTTCTTC. Its protein is CASSHGTSAEQFF.

This clonotype turned up a few times. The rearrangement links TRBV20-1 to TRBJ2-7, with 7 bases fitting TRBD1. CDR1 DFQATT and CDR2 SNEGSKA come from the germline V gene (reference sequence). The CDR3 spans 13 residues. Trimming took 6 bases from V and 3 from J; bases not matched to a gene: 8. The CDR3 DNA reads TGCAGTGCCGGGTACAGGGGCATCTACGAGCAGTACTTC. This translates into CSAGYRGIYEQYF.

This clonotype was detected many times. The CDR3 DNA reads TGTGCCATCAGGGGGACACCACAGGGGGCTAACTATGGCTACACCTTC. Its protein product is CAIRGTPQGANYGYTF. V and J are TRBV6-1 and TRBJ1-2; 8 bases agree with TRBD1. J gave up 0 bases and V 10 bases, and 13 bases lay outside the gene matches. Germline-derived CDR1 and CDR2 are MNHNS and SASEGT. This CDR3 is 16 amino acids long.

This clonotype occurred many times. The chain is built from TRBV5-1 and TRBJ1-1; the D is unclear. The V gene lost 0 bases and the J gene lost 0 bases, with 6 bases spanning the gap. This CDR3 spans 14 amino acids. Germline-derived CDR1 and CDR2 are SGHRS and YFSETQ. The CDR3: CASSLDVMNTEAFF. The CDR3 DNA follows: TGCGCCAGCAGCTTGGACGTAATGAACACTGAAGCTTTCTTT.

This clonotype showed up just a few times. The CDR3 DNA reads as TGCGCCAGCAGCCAAGGGTTGGGGGGCGACGAGACCCAGTACTTC. This sequence encodes CASSQGLGGDETQYF. The chain uses TRBV4-3 and TRBJ2-5; D may correspond to TRBD1 or TRBD2 (6 bases each). Trimming stripped 1 base from V and 5 bases from J, with 14 bases between. This CDR3 spans 15 amino acids. The germline V gene encodes CDR1 LGHNA and CDR2 YSLEER.

The V call is TRBV27, the J call TRBJ2-3, with 9 bases aligning to TRBD2. The CDR3 contains 15 residues. Germline V gives CDR1 MNHEY, CDR2 SMNVEV (reference sequence). J was trimmed by 2 bases and V by 4 bases; bases with no gene match: 4. DNA for the CDR3: TGTGCCAGCAGTTCCCAGCGGGGGGCCACAGATACGCAGTATTTT. This codes for CASSSQRGATDTQYF.

This sequence joins TRBV12-5 and TRBJ2-3, with 9 bases matching TRBD2. CDR1 and CDR2 (germline): LGHNT, FRNRAP. The ends lost 8 bases at V and 4 bases at J; junction bases unmatched: 7. The CDR3 is 14 residues long. The CDR3 DNA is TGTGCTAGTTCTATAGCGGGGGTAGCAGATACGCAGTATTTT. Its protein product is CASSIAGVADTQYF.

The chain joins TRBV10-3 to TRBJ2-5; possibly TRBD1 for D (6 bases). Germline loops: CDR1 ENHRY, CDR2 SYGVKD. This CDR3 contains 17 residues. V was pared by 3 bases and J by 3 bases, with 20 bases between. The CDR3: CAISESTRIWTEETQYF. Here the CDR3 DNA reads TGTGCCATCAGTGAATCCACCCGCATCTGGACAGAAGAGACCCAGTACTTC.